One T cell receptor (beta chain) is described in this entry. No cognate antigen has been identified for it. The DNA is omitted, as the CDR3 cannot be located on it reliably, and the CDR3 follows TCRdb's listing. The CDR3 spans 18 residues, from the cysteine through the phenylalanine. The germline V gene (reference sequence) specifies LNHNV as CDR1 and YYDKDF as CDR2. This entry comes from a study of tumor and adjacent non-tumor tissue in lung cancer (dated by TCRdb to the late 2010s). In terms of the full investigation: The cohort included some 11 adenocarcinoma, 2 squamous cell carcinoma and 1 small cell lung cancer patients. TCRbeta CDR3 sequencing was performed on a few dozen paired specimens, with one tumor sample and one normal lung sample collected per patient. Ages among the roughly 15 patients ranged from about 30 to 85 years, there were about ten men and 5 women, and disease was at TNM stage I to III. A total of 95 million to 150 million productive TCRbeta reads were generated by sequencing, corresponding to an average of about 4.17 million reads per sample. The study compared bulk TCRbeta repertoires from lung tumor tissue and matched distant non-tumor lung tissue of some 15 lung cancer patients.

RNA was isolated from bulk unsorted tissue, and RNA quality was assessed with a NanoDrop ND-1000 and an Agilent 2100. Normal lung samples were distant non-tumor tissue taken more than 3 cm from the tumor edge. All donors had newly diagnosed lung cancer, had not received prior chemotherapy, and were admitted for thoracic surgery in China between August and November 2014. Anyone who had undergone radiotherapy or chemotherapy before, or who had another cancer at the same time, was left out of the study. Pieces of surgical tissue measuring about 1-2.1 cm3 were kept in RNAlater solution and stored at -80 degrees C until use. Summary of the overall study and its limitations: Only roughly 14 patients were in the cohort, and the authors stated that larger samples and more detailed clinical data are needed. TCR diversity (inverse Simpson) was significantly higher in tumor than in normal lung tissue (roughly 430 vs 170, P = 0.0075, Mann-Whitney U test). A significantly larger cumulative share of the repertoire was made up by the top 100 clones in normal lung than in tumor tissue. Because peripheral blood was not sequenced, the blood TCRbeta repertoires of the lung cancer patients in the study went unexamined. Neither the sequencing platform nor unique molecular identifiers are mentioned in the methods. TCR diversity was significantly higher in younger patients, and greater tumor TCR diversity was associated with shorter overall survival and shorter disease-free survival.

Library preparation used multiplex PCR. Instrument on record: Illumina HiSeq 2500. TCRbeta libraries were built by three rounds of nested PCR using primers (Table S4), following protocols modified from ARM-PCR. Before sequencing, PCR products of 200-500 bp were cut from the gel and purified using the QIAquick gel extraction kit. Turning to the authors' computational methods: Trimmomatic was used to clean the reads, FLASH merged the cleaned reads into complete CDR3 sequences, and MiTCR assigned the sequences to V(D)J germline segments. VDJtools was used to compute clonal diversity as the inverse Simpson's index. In-frame sequences lacking a premature stop codon were counted as productive reads. TCRdb's own reprocessing of the public reads used fastp at Q25 and MiXCR and kept productive beta chains. Each CDR3 protein gets just one entry, which takes the most common genes and DNA from the rows behind it. The V and J calls, along with clone size, are taken from TCRdb and not from the paper's own processing. The sample table contains roughly 45,000 distinct CDR3 sequences; only one count was recorded for approximately 61% of them. Clones ranked in the top ten supply 35% to 50% of the sample.

The sequence came from a man aged 45-65 years with non-small cell lung cancer. Sample: distant non-tumor lung tissue. The chain joins TRBV15 to TRBJ2-7; the table's TRBD2 call for D was not verified on the DNA. CDR3 region: CATSRGGQVATGSYERYF.